Listed below are T cell receptor beta chains from one sample, sequenced in a study of cytomegalovirus exposure and HLA in healthy donors. Measured with immunoSEQ multiplex PCR; TCRdb has only the in-frame clones, and not every one. The sample yields approximately 150,000 clones, around four fifths seen once. Sequences were obtained from PBMCs. Receptors originate from a girl aged 5 to 17 in good health and CMV-seropositive. Each CDR3 is given with its conserved first and last residue. Each record gives: clone size, V gene, J gene, D gene, CDR3 protein, CDR3 DNA. D genes are given only for firm matches. The size entry is marked missing in some rows and otherwise reads once, few, many or a size class.

clone size: -
V gene: TRBV7-3
J gene: TRBJ1-1
D gene: -
CDR3 protein: CASSLQGRTEAFF
CDR3 DNA: TGTGCCAGCAGCTTACAGGGAAGAACTGAAGCTTTCTTT

clone size: -
V gene: TRBV7-9
J gene: TRBJ1-2
D gene: -
CDR3 protein: CASSPSGGLYGYTF
CDR3 DNA: TGTGCCAGCAGCCCCTCCGGGGGGCTCTATGGCTACACCTTC

clone size: -
V gene: TRBV13
J gene: TRBJ2-2
D gene: -
CDR3 protein: CASSLEGWGSDTGELFF
CDR3 DNA: TGTGCCAGCAGCTTAGAGGGGTGGGGATCGGACACCGGGGAGCTGTTTTTT

clone size: -
V gene: TRBV12-5
J gene: TRBJ2-1
D gene: TRBD2
CDR3 protein: CASGTSGGASNNEQFF
CDR3 DNA: TGTGCTAGCGGGACTAGCGGGGGGGCTTCGAACAATGAGCAGTTCTTC

clone size: -
V gene: TRBV6-1
J gene: TRBJ1-1
D gene: -
CDR3 protein: CASRQTEYTEAFF
CDR3 DNA: TGTGCCAGCAGACAGACAGAATACACTGAAGCTTTCTTT

clone size: -
V gene: TRBV6-6
J gene: TRBJ2-7
D gene: TRBD2
CDR3 protein: CASSYSAGRAYEQYF
CDR3 DNA: TGTGCCAGCAGTTACTCGGCAGGGAGGGCCTACGAGCAGTACTTC

clone size: -
V gene: TRBV18
J gene: TRBJ2-1
D gene: -
CDR3 protein: CASSPEGYSSYNEQFF
CDR3 DNA: TGTGCCAGCTCACCAGAGGGCTACAGCTCCTACAATGAGCAGTTCTTC

clone size: -
V gene: TRBV5-1
J gene: TRBJ2-2
D gene: TRBD2
CDR3 protein: CASSWGTSEHTGELFF
CDR3 DNA: TGCGCCAGCAGCTGGGGGACTAGCGAGCACACCGGGGAGCTGTTTTTT

clone size: -
V gene: TRBV2
J gene: TRBJ1-3
D gene: -
CDR3 protein: CASSEVRSRIGNTIYF
CDR3 DNA: TGTGCCAGCAGTGAAGTTCGTAGTCGAATTGGAAACACCATATATTTT

clone size: once
V gene: TRBV4-1
J gene: TRBJ2-7
D gene: TRBD1
CDR3 protein: CASSQGQGQYEQYF
CDR3 DNA: TGCGCCAGCAGCCAGGGACAGGGGCAATACGAGCAGTACTTC

clone size: -
V gene: TRBV5-1
J gene: TRBJ1-2
D gene: TRBD1
CDR3 protein: CASSLVGTVYGYTF
CDR3 DNA: TGCGCCAGCAGCTTGGTCGGGACAGTCTATGGCTACACCTTC

clone size: once
V gene: TRBV4-1
J gene: TRBJ1-1
D gene: TRBD1
CDR3 protein: CASNQRDRMNTEAFF
CDR3 DNA: TGCGCCAGCAACCAAAGGGACAGAATGAACACTGAAGCTTTCTTT

clone size: -
V gene: TRBV5-1
J gene: TRBJ2-1
D gene: TRBD2
CDR3 protein: CASSFGGAGYEQFF
CDR3 DNA: TGCGCCAGCAGCTTCGGGGGGGCCGGGTATGAGCAGTTCTTC

clone size: -
V gene: TRBV6-1
J gene: TRBJ2-7
D gene: -
CDR3 protein: CASSADRFYEQYF
CDR3 DNA: TGTGCCAGCAGTGCCGACAGATTCTACGAGCAGTACTTC

clone size: -
V gene: TRBV5-1
J gene: TRBJ1-2
D gene: -
CDR3 protein: CASSFLAGVDYGYTF
CDR3 DNA: TGCGCCAGCAGCTTCTTGGCAGGGGTGGACTATGGCTACACCTTC

clone size: -
V gene: TRBV25-1
J gene: TRBJ1-1
D gene: TRBD1
CDR3 protein: CASRDREITEAFF
CDR3 DNA: TGTGCCAGCAGAGACAGGGAAATCACTGAAGCTTTCTTT

clone size: few
V gene: TRBV7-6
J gene: TRBJ2-3
D gene: -
CDR3 protein: CASSSPGGGLSTDTQYF
CDR3 DNA: TGTGCCAGCAGCTCTCCTGGCGGGGGCCTCAGCACAGATACGCAGTATTTT

clone size: once
V gene: TRBV19
J gene: TRBJ2-7
D gene: TRBD1
CDR3 protein: CASSSRDRAYEQYF
CDR3 DNA: TGTGCCAGTAGTAGTAGGGACAGGGCTTACGAGCAGTACTTC

clone size: -
V gene: TRBV9
J gene: TRBJ1-2
D gene: -
CDR3 protein: CASSPTHGGGSPYGYTF
CDR3 DNA: TGTGCCAGCAGCCCAACCCACGGGGGAGGTTCCCCCTATGGCTACACCTTC

clone size: -
V gene: TRBV9
J gene: TRBJ2-2
D gene: -
CDR3 protein: CASSQTGELFF
CDR3 DNA: TGTGCCAGCAGCCAGACCGGGGAGCTGTTTTTT

clone size: -
V gene: TRBV11-3
J gene: TRBJ1-2
D gene: TRBD1
CDR3 protein: CASSLDYGQGADGYTF
CDR3 DNA: TGTGCCAGCAGCTTAGACTATGGACAGGGGGCTGATGGCTACACCTTC

clone size: -
V gene: TRBV6-5
J gene: TRBJ1-1
D gene: -
CDR3 protein: CASSYSSMNTEAFF
CDR3 DNA: TGTGCCAGCAGTTACTCGAGTATGAACACTGAAGCTTTCTTT

clone size: -
V gene: TRBV7-9
J gene: TRBJ1-5
D gene: TRBD1
CDR3 protein: CASSLGQGPQPQHF
CDR3 DNA: TGTGCCAGCAGCTTAGGACAGGGGCCCCAGCCCCAGCATTTT

clone size: -
V gene: TRBV5-1
J gene: TRBJ2-7
D gene: -
CDR3 protein: CASSFQGYEQYF
CDR3 DNA: TGCGCCAGCAGCTTTCAGGGCTACGAGCAGTACTTC

clone size: -
V gene: TRBV27
J gene: TRBJ1-5
D gene: TRBD1
CDR3 protein: CASSPIGQGGNQPQHF
CDR3 DNA: TGTGCCAGCAGTCCGATCGGACAGGGGGGCAATCAGCCCCAGCATTTT

clone size: -
V gene: TRBV5-6
J gene: TRBJ1-2
D gene: -
CDR3 protein: CASSLVRGDGYTF
CDR3 DNA: TGTGCCAGCAGCTTGGTCAGGGGCGATGGCTACACCTTC

clone size: -
V gene: TRBV11-3
J gene: TRBJ1-5
D gene: -
CDR3 protein: CASSLTPQTGKYSNQPQHF
CDR3 DNA: TGTGCCAGCAGCTTAACCCCGCAGACCGGGAAATATAGCAATCAGCCCCAGCATTTT

clone size: -
V gene: TRBV6-6
J gene: TRBJ1-2
D gene: TRBD1
CDR3 protein: CASNEDRDHGYTF
CDR3 DNA: TGTGCCAGCAACGAGGACAGGGATCATGGCTACACCTTC

clone size: -
V gene: TRBV11-3
J gene: TRBJ2-1
D gene: -
CDR3 protein: CASSLAGGQNNEQFF
CDR3 DNA: TGTGCCAGCAGCTTAGCCGGGGGACAGAACAATGAGCAGTTCTTC

clone size: -
V gene: TRBV7-8
J gene: TRBJ1-1
D gene: TRBD1
CDR3 protein: CASSLGYRDRGSGAFF
CDR3 DNA: TGTGCCAGCAGCTTAGGCTACCGGGACAGGGGGTCGGGGGCTTTCTTT

clone size: -
V gene: TRBV5-1
J gene: TRBJ2-7
D gene: -
CDR3 protein: CASSPEGSSYEQYF
CDR3 DNA: TGCGCCAGCAGCCCGGAGGGCAGCTCCTACGAGCAGTACTTC

clone size: -
V gene: TRBV9
J gene: TRBJ2-1
D gene: TRBD1
CDR3 protein: CASSVVTGAHNEQFF
CDR3 DNA: TGTGCCAGCAGCGTAGTAACAGGGGCCCACAATGAGCAGTTCTTC

clone size: -
V gene: TRBV9
J gene: TRBJ1-2
D gene: -
CDR3 protein: CASSPHISSPYGYTF
CDR3 DNA: TGTGCCAGCAGCCCCCACATATCATCCCCCTATGGCTACACCTTC

clone size: -
V gene: TRBV25-1
J gene: TRBJ1-2
D gene: -
CDR3 protein: CASSEYTGRGYTF
CDR3 DNA: TGTGCCAGCAGTGAATATACAGGGCGAGGCTACACCTTC

clone size: -
V gene: TRBV10-3
J gene: TRBJ2-1
D gene: TRBD2
CDR3 protein: CAISERTSGMMYNEQFF
CDR3 DNA: TGTGCCATCAGTGAGAGAACTAGCGGGATGATGTACAATGAGCAGTTCTTC

clone size: -
V gene: TRBV5-4
J gene: TRBJ2-5
D gene: -
CDR3 protein: CASSITTGPGETQYF
CDR3 DNA: TGTGCCAGCAGCATTACCACAGGCCCCGGGGAGACCCAGTACTTC

clone size: few
V gene: TRBV7-3
J gene: TRBJ1-6
D gene: -
CDR3 protein: CASSLTDPGGSPLHF
CDR3 DNA: TGTGCCAGCAGCTTAACCGACCCAGGTGGCTCACCCCTCCACTTT

clone size: -
V gene: TRBV11-3
J gene: TRBJ2-1
D gene: -
CDR3 protein: CASSFGVRELYNEQFF
CDR3 DNA: TGTGCCAGCAGCTTCGGGGTTCGGGAACTCTACAATGAGCAGTTCTTC

clone size: few
V gene: TRBV2
J gene: TRBJ1-1
D gene: -
CDR3 protein: CASRTGNTEAFF
CDR3 DNA: TGTGCCAGCAGGACGGGGAACACTGAAGCTTTCTTT

clone size: -
V gene: TRBV6-1
J gene: TRBJ1-6
D gene: -
CDR3 protein: CASSESRGYNSPLHF
CDR3 DNA: TGTGCCAGCAGTGAATCGAGGGGGTATAATTCACCCCTCCACTTT

clone size: -
V gene: TRBV6-6
J gene: TRBJ2-7
D gene: TRBD2
CDR3 protein: CASGGSGGTYEQYF
CDR3 DNA: TGTGCCAGCGGGGGGAGCGGGGGGACCTACGAGCAGTACTTC

clone size: -
V gene: TRBV18
J gene: TRBJ2-1
D gene: -
CDR3 protein: CASSSATYNEQFF
CDR3 DNA: TGTGCCAGCTCAAGCGCCACCTACAATGAGCAGTTCTTC

clone size: few
V gene: TRBV7-2
J gene: TRBJ2-5
D gene: -
CDR3 protein: CASSLERGETQYF
CDR3 DNA: TGTGCCAGCAGCTTAGAACGGGGTGAGACCCAGTACTTC

clone size: once
V gene: TRBV5-5
J gene: TRBJ1-2
D gene: TRBD1
CDR3 protein: CASSFPGQPPYTF
CDR3 DNA: TGTGCCAGCAGCTTTCCGGGACAGCCTCCTTACACCTTC

clone size: few
V gene: TRBV9
J gene: TRBJ2-1
D gene: -
CDR3 protein: CASSVGGTGVDNEQFF
CDR3 DNA: TGTGCCAGCAGCGTAGGAGGAACAGGAGTGGACAATGAGCAGTTCTTC

clone size: -
V gene: TRBV21-1
J gene: TRBJ1-2
D gene: -
CDR3 protein: CASIPRQGAAYGYTF
CDR3 DNA: TGTGCCAGCATCCCTAGACAGGGGGCAGCCTATGGCTACACCTTC

clone size: -
V gene: TRBV2
J gene: TRBJ2-2
D gene: -
CDR3 protein: CASRQGTTGELFF
CDR3 DNA: TGTGCCAGCAGGCAGGGAACCACCGGGGAGCTGTTTTTT

clone size: -
V gene: TRBV7-7
J gene: TRBJ2-2
D gene: TRBD2
CDR3 protein: CASSLAGGANTGELFF
CDR3 DNA: TGTGCTAGCAGCTTAGCGGGGGGGGCGAACACCGGGGAGCTGTTTTTT

clone size: once
V gene: TRBV7-9
J gene: TRBJ2-1
D gene: TRBD1
CDR3 protein: CASRVGTGGHNEQFF
CDR3 DNA: TGTGCCAGCAGGGTGGGGACAGGGGGACACAATGAGCAGTTCTTC

clone size: -
V gene: TRBV7-2
J gene: TRBJ1-2
D gene: -
CDR3 protein: CASSLVVGGSGYTF
CDR3 DNA: TGTGCCAGCAGCTTAGTAGTGGGGGGATCTGGCTACACCTTC

clone size: -
V gene: TRBV2
J gene: TRBJ2-5
D gene: -
CDR3 protein: CASRPDRSLETQYF
CDR3 DNA: TGTGCCAGCAGACCGGACAGATCCCTAGAGACCCAGTACTTC